A selection of T cell receptor beta chains follows, all from one sample in a study of cytotoxic CD8 clonotypes in ibrutinib-treated CLL. The protocol was immunoSEQ multiplex PCR, while the TCRdb copy is restricted to in-frame clones and leaves out a portion. The sample includes over 150,000 clones, 55% to 85% of them seen just once. The sequencing used PBMCs, collected after 24 months of ibrutinib treatment. The receptor source for this set is a human donor with chronic lymphocytic leukemia. The CDR3 runs from the conserved cysteine through the conserved F or W. The D gene is left open where the match is weak. Clone size, where shown, is once, few, many, or a class for clones that have expanded.

CDR3 DNA	CDR3 protein	V gene	J gene	D gene	clone size
TGTGCCAGAAGCCCCCTCAGCGCCACATCCTACGAGCAGTACTTC	CARSPLSATSYEQYF	TRBV5-3	TRBJ2-7	.	.
TGCGCCAGCAGCCCGGCCGGCCGACTGAACACTGAAGCTTTCTTT	CASSPAGRLNTEAFF	TRBV5-1	TRBJ1-1	.	.
TGTGCCAGCAGCTCGGCATTGCTCCCTAGCAATCAGCCCCAGCATTTT	CASSSALLPSNQPQHF	TRBV5-5	TRBJ1-5	.	few
TGTGCCAGCAGTCCAGGGTTCGCCTATGGCTACACCTTC	CASSPGFAYGYTF	TRBV6-5	TRBJ1-2	.	.
TGTGCCAGCTCACCGTACGGCACAGATACGCAGTATTTT	CASSPYGTDTQYF	TRBV18	TRBJ2-3	.	few
TGTGCCAGCAGTGATCTAGCAGGGATCTGGGAGCAGTACTTC	CASSDLAGIWEQYF	TRBV2	TRBJ2-7	.	.
TGTGCCAGCAGCGGGAAGACCGGGCGCACAGATACGCAGTATTTT	CASSGKTGRTDTQYF	TRBV9	TRBJ2-3	.	.
TGTGCCAGCAGTGAGAAGGTATCCAGCGGGAGCTACGAGCAGTACTTC	CASSEKVSSGSYEQYF	TRBV2	TRBJ2-7	TRBD2	.
TGTGCCCCTCATAGGGAGATAGGAGCTTTCTTT	CAPHREIGAFF	TRBV2	TRBJ1-1	.	few
TGTGCCAGCAGTTTTGCGGGAGGCTTCAATTCCTACGAGCAGTACTTC	CASSFAGGFNSYEQYF	TRBV28	TRBJ2-7	TRBD2	.
TGTGCCAGCAGTGAATTTGGATACCAAGAGACCCAGTACTTC	CASSEFGYQETQYF	TRBV25-1	TRBJ2-5	.	.
TGCGCCAGCAGCACGGTCGGAATACCCACAGATACGCAGTATTTT	CASSTVGIPTDTQYF	TRBV5-1	TRBJ2-3	.	.
TGTGCCAGCAGTCAGGACAGGGTCTTACAGCCCCAGCATTTT	CASSQDRVLQPQHF	TRBV6-5	TRBJ1-5	TRBD1	.
TGTGCCAGCAGCGTGGACAGCTATGGCTACACCTTC	CASSVDSYGYTF	TRBV7-2	TRBJ1-2	.	.
TGCGCCAGCAGCTTGAGTAGCAGCTATAGCACAGATACGCAGTATTTT	CASSLSSSYSTDTQYF	TRBV5-1	TRBJ2-3	.	.
TGTGCCAGCAGCCAACCGTGGAACAGGAGGGAAAACACAGATACGCAGTATTTT	CASSQPWNRRENTDTQYF	TRBV7-9	TRBJ2-3	.	.
TGTGCCAGCAGCCAGGACGTGGGGAGACGGGAGCAGTACTTC	CASSQDVGRREQYF	TRBV7-2	TRBJ2-7	.	.
TGTGCCAGCAGTTACCGGACGATCTATGGCTACACCTTC	CASSYRTIYGYTF	TRBV6-6	TRBJ1-2	.	.
TGCGCCAGCAGCTTAACCGGGACAGTGAACACTGAAGCTTTCTTT	CASSLTGTVNTEAFF	TRBV5-1	TRBJ1-1	TRBD1	.
TGTGCCACCGGTAGCATCGGTGGAACTGAAGCTTTCTTT	CATGSIGGTEAFF	TRBV27	TRBJ1-1	.	few
TGTGCCAGCAGCTCCTTGACTAGCGGGAACTATGAGCAGTTCTTC	CASSSLTSGNYEQFF	TRBV7-8	TRBJ2-1	TRBD2	.
TGTGCCAGCGCGGAAGTAAAGGGTCGCACTGAAGCTTTCTTT	CASAEVKGRTEAFF	TRBV5-5	TRBJ1-1	.	.
TGTGCCAGCAGCCATTACGCGGGGACAGTGGATGGCGAGCAGTACTTC	CASSHYAGTVDGEQYF	TRBV14	TRBJ2-7	.	.
TGCGCCAGCAGCCACGGGACTAGCGGTGGCAATGAGCAGTTCTTC	CASSHGTSGGNEQFF	TRBV4-1	TRBJ2-1	TRBD2	.
TGCGCCAGCAGCCAATATTTATCTAGCTTCTACGAGCAGTACTTC	CASSQYLSSFYEQYF	TRBV4-1	TRBJ2-7	.	many
TGTGCCAGTACAGGCTGGCTTGGGGGTAATGGTGAGCAGTTCTTC	CASTGWLGGNGEQFF	TRBV19	TRBJ2-1	.	.
TGTGCCAGCAGCTTAATCCAGGAGAATCAGTACTTC	CASSLIQENQYF	TRBV7-9	TRBJ2-4	.	.
TGTGCCAGCAGCGCGGGACTCCATGGGAACACCATATATTTT	CASSAGLHGNTIYF	TRBV5-5	TRBJ1-3	.	.
TGTGCCAGCAGTACGCCAAGACTAGCGGACAATGAGCAGTTCTTC	CASSTPRLADNEQFF	TRBV27	TRBJ2-1	TRBD2	.
TGTGCCAGCAGCCCCGGGCCGGCTATTGGCACCGGGGAGCTGTTTTTT	CASSPGPAIGTGELFF	TRBV5-4	TRBJ2-2	.	.
TGTGCCTGGAGGGGAAGCTTGCGCGGTGAGCAGTTCTTC	CAWRGSLRGEQFF	TRBV30	TRBJ2-1	.	.
TGTGCCATCAGTGAGGGGCTAGCGGGCCCCTACGAGCAGTACTTC	CAISEGLAGPYEQYF	TRBV10-3	TRBJ2-7	TRBD2	.
TGTGCCAGCAGTTCGACTAGCGGGAGGGTTGATACGCAGTATTTT	CASSSTSGRVDTQYF	TRBV6-5	TRBJ2-3	TRBD2	.
TGCGCCAGCAGCCAAGTGGCGGGATGGGGGGAGACCCAGTACTTC	CASSQVAGWGETQYF	TRBV4-3	TRBJ2-5	.	.
TGTGCCAGCAGCTTAGGGCAGGGTGGGGAAAAACTGTTTTTT	CASSLGQGGEKLFF	TRBV7-9	TRBJ1-4	.	few
TGTGCCAGCAGCTTAATAAATGTCATACCGTCGAACACCGGGGAGCTGTTTTTT	CASSLINVIPSNTGELFF	TRBV11-3	TRBJ2-2	.	many
TGTGCCAGCAGCTGGAGTATTCCCTACGAGCAGTACTTC	CASSWSIPYEQYF	TRBV7-9	TRBJ2-7	.	few
TGTGCCAGCAGCTTGGGTGGGGATGGATCGAGCAATGAGCAGTTCTTC	CASSLGGDGSSNEQFF	TRBV5-4	TRBJ2-1	.	.
TGCGCCAGCAGCCGGGGTCCTCCCTCCGGGTTCGTCGAGCAGTACTTC	CASSRGPPSGFVEQYF	TRBV4-3	TRBJ2-7	.	.
TGTGCCAGCAGGTACTACGAAGATGGCTACACCTTC	CASRYYEDGYTF	TRBV6-5	TRBJ1-2	.	.
TGCGCCAGCAGCTTGAGGTCGGTAGAGTTGTACAATGAGCAGTTCTTC	CASSLRSVELYNEQFF	TRBV5-1	TRBJ2-1	.	.
TGCGCCAGCAGCCAAAGTCGGGACTTCGGTTACGAGCAGTACTTC	CASSQSRDFGYEQYF	TRBV4-3	TRBJ2-7	.	.
TGCAGCGTTGCGGGAGCGAAGTACGAGCAGTACTTC	CSVAGAKYEQYF	TRBV29-1	TRBJ2-7	.	.
TGTGCCAGCAGCTCCCCCGGGACAGGGAACGAGCAGTACTTC	CASSSPGTGNEQYF	TRBV7-2	TRBJ2-7	TRBD1	few
TGTGCCAGCTCAACCGGGACAGGGATTTTAAATGAGCAGTTCTTC	CASSTGTGILNEQFF	TRBV18	TRBJ2-1	TRBD1	.
TGTGCCAGCAGCCCACAGACTAGCGGGAGAGTCAAGAGCACAGATACGCAGTATTTT	CASSPQTSGRVKSTDTQYF	TRBV7-3	TRBJ2-3	TRBD2	.
TGTGCCAGCAGCAACGATATACTAGCGGGAAAGTCCTCAGATACGCAGTATTTT	CASSNDILAGKSSDTQYF	TRBV27	TRBJ2-3	TRBD2	.
TGTGCCACCAGCAGAACCCCCTTGGGCTCTGGGGCCAACGTCCTGACTTTC	CATSRTPLGSGANVLTF	TRBV15	TRBJ2-6	.	.
TGTGCCTGGAGTGTGACTTTTAGCAATCAGCCCCAGCATTTT	CAWSVTFSNQPQHF	TRBV30	TRBJ1-5	.	.
TGTGCTAGCAGCCAAGACAGGGACTCTGGAAACACCATATATTTT	CASSQDRDSGNTIYF	TRBV7-7	TRBJ1-3	TRBD1	few
TGCGCCAGCAGCCAAGTTCACGGTTACAATCAGCCCCAGCATTTT	CASSQVHGYNQPQHF	TRBV4-1	TRBJ1-5	.	few
TGTGCCAGCTCACCACTCCGCTCCAGCTCCTACGAGCAGTACTTC	CASSPLRSSSYEQYF	TRBV18	TRBJ2-7	.	few